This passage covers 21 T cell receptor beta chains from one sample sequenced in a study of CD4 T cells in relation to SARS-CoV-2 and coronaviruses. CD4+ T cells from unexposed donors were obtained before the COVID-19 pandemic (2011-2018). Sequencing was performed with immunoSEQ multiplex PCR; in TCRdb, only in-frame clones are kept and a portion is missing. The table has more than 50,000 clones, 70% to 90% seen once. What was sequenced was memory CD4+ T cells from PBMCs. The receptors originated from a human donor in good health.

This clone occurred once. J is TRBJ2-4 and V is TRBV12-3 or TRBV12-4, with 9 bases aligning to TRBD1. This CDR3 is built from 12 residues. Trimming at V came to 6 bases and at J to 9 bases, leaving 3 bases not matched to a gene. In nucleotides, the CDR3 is TGTGCCAGCAGAGGGACAGGGAGCATTCAGTACTTC. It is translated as CASRGTGSIQYF.

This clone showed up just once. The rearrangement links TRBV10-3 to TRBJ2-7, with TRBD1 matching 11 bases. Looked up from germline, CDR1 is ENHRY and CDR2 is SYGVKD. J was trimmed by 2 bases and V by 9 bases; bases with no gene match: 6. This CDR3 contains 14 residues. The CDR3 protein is CAMQPGQGAYEQYF. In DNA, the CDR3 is TGTGCCATGCAACCGGGACAGGGGGCCTACGAGCAGTACTTC.

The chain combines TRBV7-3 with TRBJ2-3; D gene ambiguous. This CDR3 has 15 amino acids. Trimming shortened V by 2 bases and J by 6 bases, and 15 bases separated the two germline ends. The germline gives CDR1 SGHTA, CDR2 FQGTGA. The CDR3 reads CASSLSGLEGDTQYF. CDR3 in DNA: TGTGCCAGCAGCTTATCCGGATTAGAAGGGGATACGCAGTATTTT.

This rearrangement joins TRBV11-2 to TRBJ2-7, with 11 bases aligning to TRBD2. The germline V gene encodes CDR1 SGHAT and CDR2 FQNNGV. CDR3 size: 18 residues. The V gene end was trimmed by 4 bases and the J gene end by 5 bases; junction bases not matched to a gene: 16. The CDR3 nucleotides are TGTGCCAGCAGCTCGGGTTCGATAGCGGGAGGGCCTAGGAACGAGCAGTACTTC. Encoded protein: CASSSGSIAGGPRNEQYF.

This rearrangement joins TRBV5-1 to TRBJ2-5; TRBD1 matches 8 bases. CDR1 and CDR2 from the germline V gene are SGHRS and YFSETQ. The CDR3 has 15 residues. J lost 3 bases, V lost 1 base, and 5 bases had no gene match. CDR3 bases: TGCGCCAGCAGCTTGACTGGACAGGGTGAAGAGACCCAGTACTTC. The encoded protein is CASSLTGQGEETQYF.

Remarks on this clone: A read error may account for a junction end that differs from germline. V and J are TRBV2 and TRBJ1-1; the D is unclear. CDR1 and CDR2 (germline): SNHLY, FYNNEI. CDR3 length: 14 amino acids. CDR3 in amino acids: CASSERGVNTKAFF. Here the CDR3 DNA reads TGTGCCAGCAGTGAACGGGGAGTGAACACTAAAGCTTTCTTT.

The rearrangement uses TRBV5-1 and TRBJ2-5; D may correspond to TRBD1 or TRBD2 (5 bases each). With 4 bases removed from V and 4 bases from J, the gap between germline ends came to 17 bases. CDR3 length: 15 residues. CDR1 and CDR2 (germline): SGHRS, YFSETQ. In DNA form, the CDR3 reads TGCGCCAGCAGCGAACCCGGGACCCCGAGAGAGACCCAGTACTTC. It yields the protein CASSEPGTPRETQYF.

CDR3 residues: CASSLGLAGGPTKNEQFF. CDR3 in DNA: TGTGCCAGCAGCTTGGGGTTAGCGGGAGGGCCAACAAAGAATGAGCAGTTCTTC. This chain uses TRBV5-8 with TRBJ2-1; 11 nucleotides match TRBD2. V shed 0 bases, J shed 7 bases, and the junction held 12 bases outside the gene matches. Germline V lookup: CDR1 SGHTS, CDR2 YDEGEE. The CDR3 sequence is 18 residues long.

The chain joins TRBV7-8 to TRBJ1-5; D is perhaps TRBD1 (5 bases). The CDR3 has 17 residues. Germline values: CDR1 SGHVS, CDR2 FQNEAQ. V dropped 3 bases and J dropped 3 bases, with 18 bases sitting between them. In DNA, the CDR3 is TGTGCCAGCAGCTTGAGACCCGGGACCGTCGACAATCAGCCCCAGCATTTT. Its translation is CASSLRPGTVDNQPQHF.

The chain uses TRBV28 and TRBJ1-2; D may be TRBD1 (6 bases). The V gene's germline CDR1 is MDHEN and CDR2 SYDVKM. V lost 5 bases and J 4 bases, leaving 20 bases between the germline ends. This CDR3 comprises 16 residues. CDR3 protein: CASSRPHREGGYGYTF. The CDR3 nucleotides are TGTGCCAGCAGTAGACCCCACCGGGAGGGGGGCTATGGCTACACCTTC.

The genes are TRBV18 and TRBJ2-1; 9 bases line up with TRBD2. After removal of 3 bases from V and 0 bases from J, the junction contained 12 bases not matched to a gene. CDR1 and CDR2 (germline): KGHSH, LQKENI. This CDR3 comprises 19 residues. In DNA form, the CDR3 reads TGTGCCAGCTCACCGGGTGGACGGGGGCGGGAGGGCTCCTACAATGAGCAGTTCTTC. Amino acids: CASSPGGRGREGSYNEQFF.

The CDR3 bases are TGTGCCAGCAGGTGGGACAGAGATCCTAATCAGCCCCAGCATTTT. Translating gives CASRWDRDPNQPQHF. This chain connects TRBV7-8 to TRBJ1-5; 7 bases agree with TRBD1. The ends lost 6 bases at V and 4 bases at J; junction bases unmatched: 9. The CDR3 has 15 residues. Per the germline V gene, CDR1 is SGHVS and CDR2 is FQNEAQ.

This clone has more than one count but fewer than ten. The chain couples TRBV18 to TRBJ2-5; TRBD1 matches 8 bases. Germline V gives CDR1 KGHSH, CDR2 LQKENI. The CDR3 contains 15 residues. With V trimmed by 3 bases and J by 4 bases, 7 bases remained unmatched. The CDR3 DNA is TGTGCCAGCTCACCCTCCCAGGGGGCTACAGAGACCCAGTACTTC. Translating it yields CASSPSQGATETQYF.

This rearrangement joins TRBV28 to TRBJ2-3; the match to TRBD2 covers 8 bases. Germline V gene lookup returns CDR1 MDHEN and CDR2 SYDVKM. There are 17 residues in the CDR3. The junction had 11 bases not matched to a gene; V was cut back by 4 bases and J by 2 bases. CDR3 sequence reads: CASSSIMGTRHTDTQYF. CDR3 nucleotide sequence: TGTGCCAGCAGTTCCATCATGGGGACTAGACACACAGATACGCAGTATTTT.

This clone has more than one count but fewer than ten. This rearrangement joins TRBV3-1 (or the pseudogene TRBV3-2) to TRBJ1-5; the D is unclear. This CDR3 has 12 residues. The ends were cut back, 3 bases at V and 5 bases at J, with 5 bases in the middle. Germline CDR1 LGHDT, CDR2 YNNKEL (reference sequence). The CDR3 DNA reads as TGTGCCAGCAGCCAGACCGATCAGCCCCAGCATTTT. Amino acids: CASSQTDQPQHF.

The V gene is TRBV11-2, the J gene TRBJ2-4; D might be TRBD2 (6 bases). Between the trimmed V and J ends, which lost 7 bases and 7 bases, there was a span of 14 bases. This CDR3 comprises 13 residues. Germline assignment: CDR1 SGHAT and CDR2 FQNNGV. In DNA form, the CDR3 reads TGTGCCAGCAACAAGGAGGGGCGGAACATTCAGTACTTC. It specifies CASNKEGRNIQYF.

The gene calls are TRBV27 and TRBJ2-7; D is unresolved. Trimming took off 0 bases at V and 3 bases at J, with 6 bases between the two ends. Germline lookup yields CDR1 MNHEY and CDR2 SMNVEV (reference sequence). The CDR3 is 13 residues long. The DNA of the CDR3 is TGTGCCAGCAGTTTATCGGCCGGCTACGAGCAGTACTTC. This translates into CASSLSAGYEQYF.

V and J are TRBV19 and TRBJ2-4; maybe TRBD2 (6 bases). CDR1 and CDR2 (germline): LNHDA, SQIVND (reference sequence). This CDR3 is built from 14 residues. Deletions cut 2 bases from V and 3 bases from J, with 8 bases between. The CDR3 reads CASSINGGKNIQYF. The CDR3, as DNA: TGTGCCAGTAGTATAAACGGGGGCAAAAACATTCAGTACTTC.

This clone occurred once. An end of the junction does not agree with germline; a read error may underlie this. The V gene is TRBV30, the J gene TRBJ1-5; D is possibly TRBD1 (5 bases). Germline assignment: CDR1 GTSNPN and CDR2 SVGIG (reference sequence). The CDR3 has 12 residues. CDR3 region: CAWTRGNPPQHF. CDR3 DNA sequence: TGTGCCTGGACTAGGGGAAATCCGCCCCAGCATTTT. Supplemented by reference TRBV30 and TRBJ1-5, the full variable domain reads SQTIHQWPATLVQPVGSPLSLECTVEGTSNPNLYWYRQAAGRGLQLLFYSVGIGQISSEVPQNLSASRPQDRQFILSSKKLLLSDSGFYLCAWTRGNPPQHFGDGTRLSIL.

The CDR3 loop reads CASSLANTVTNYGYTF. DNA of the CDR3: TGTGCCAGCAGCTTAGCGAACACAGTTACTAACTATGGCTACACCTTC. The chain carries TRBV7-2 and TRBJ1-2, with no clear D. The CDR3 loop spans 16 amino acids. The germline V gene encodes CDR1 SGHTA and CDR2 FQGNSA. Trimming left V 0 bases short and J 0 bases short, with 11 bases between.

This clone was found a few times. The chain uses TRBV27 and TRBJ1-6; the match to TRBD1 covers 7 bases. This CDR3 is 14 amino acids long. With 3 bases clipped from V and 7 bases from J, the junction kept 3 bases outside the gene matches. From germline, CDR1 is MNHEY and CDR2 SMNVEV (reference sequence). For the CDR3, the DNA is TGTGCCAGCAGTTTCCGGACAGGCAATTCACCCCTCCACTTT. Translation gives CASSFRTGNSPLHF.